This T cell receptor beta chain came from a study of blood T cell repertoires in COVID-19. Study summary: The study drew acute and convalescent COVID-19 samples from the United States, Italy and Spain. The cDNA or gDNA used as material had been derived from T cells, B-cell-depleted T cells, or PBMCs.

As originally analysed: Quantification of nucleated cells was approximated via reference gene primer amplification. The method was immunoSEQ multiplex PCR; TCRdb's version includes in-frame clones alone and lacks a portion of them. The V and J calls and clone size were taken over from that table, and D and trimming were inferred from the DNA. This sample has about 62,000 clones, with 76% found just once. Germline trimming cut 3 bases from V and 4 bases from J; bases unmatched to any gene: 6. From germline, CDR1 is MGHRA and CDR2 YSYEKL. The CDR3 sequence is 16 residues long. This clone came up once. Specimen: peripheral blood. The chain combines TRBV4-1 with TRBJ1-3; 10 positions match TRBD1. This TCR was sampled from a woman between 45 and 60 years old with active or convalescent COVID-19. The CDR3 DNA sequence: TGCGCCAGCAGCCAGCCGGGACAGGGGAAAGGAAACACCATATATTTT. It specifies CASSQPGQGKGNTIYF.